This T cell receptor beta chain derives from a study of blood T cell repertoires in COVID-19. Study in general: Samples taken during acute and convalescent COVID-19 were collected in the United States, Italy and Spain. From T cells, B-cell-depleted T cells, or PBMCs came the material, which was cDNA or gDNA.

Original methodology: Estimated nucleated cell counts came from reference gene primer amplification. Produced via immunoSEQ multiplex PCR; TCRdb's table is partial and in-frame only. V and J calls and clone size are as listed in that table; D and trimming were resolved from the DNA. The sample lists 150,000 to 200,000 clones, roughly 82% seen once, with approximately 9.1% in the top ten. After removal of 7 bases from V and 7 bases from J, the junction contained 5 bases not matched to a gene. Per the germline V gene, CDR1 is GTSNPN and CDR2 is SVGIG (reference sequence). This CDR3 is built from 13 residues.

The chain employs TRBV30 and TRBJ2-1; 12 bases are a match to TRBD2. This sequence originates from a woman in her 70s with acute or convalescent COVID-19. The sequenced sample was peripheral blood. The CDR3 spells CALTSGGGNEQFF. CDR3 nucleotide sequence: TGTGCCTTGACTAGCGGGGGAGGAAATGAGCAGTTCTTC.